The present TCR beta chain was sequenced within a study of T cells in Graves' hyperthyroidism and ophthalmopathy (dated by TCRdb to between 2018 and 2021). In terms of the full investigation: Peripheral blood was sampled at the time of initial diagnosis, prior to any treatment. A discovery cohort of roughly 96 patients, about 40 with Graves' ophthalmopathy and 57 with stable Graves' hyperthyroidism, was used to find distinguishing TCR V-J signatures. The study also compared thyroid tissue and blood T-cell repertoires from five or six Graves' hyperthyroidism patients. TCR Vbeta CDR3 sequencing of some 140 peripheral blood samples (about 45 ophthalmopathy, some 75 hyperthyroidism and some 17 progressor patients) is reported in the paper. For training and testing, the 100 or so patients in the discovery cohort were randomly divided in a 7:3 ratio. Once sampling was done, hyperthyroidism patients were given methimazole at a starting dose of 30 mg daily, whereas ophthalmopathy patients were given high-dose intravenous methylprednisolone. An independent validation cohort of under 20 hyperthyroidism patients and 17 patients who later progressed to ophthalmopathy tested prospective prediction of ophthalmopathy.

On the study overall, not on this receptor specifically: No statistical method was used to set the sample size in advance, and investigators knew the group allocation. During validation, the model predicted progression to ophthalmopathy a median of around 6 months ahead of onset, with just under 71% sensitivity and 72% to 85% specificity. Most expanded thyroid clonotypes (frequency above 0.001) were also detected in blood, suggesting blood repertoires may reflect thyroid immune responses. A 13 V-J signature model separated ophthalmopathy from stable hyperthyroidism, with nearly 90% sensitivity and approximately 81% specificity in cross-validation and 80%/75% in testing.

Reading from cysteine to phenylalanine, the CDR3 counts 17 amino acids. Only the CDR3 region is kept as DNA, spanning 51 bases read in frame from base 1. CDR1 is given as SGHDN and CDR2 as FVKESK, both from the germline V gene. For this chain, trimming is 0 bases at the V end and 4 bases at the J end, and the number of junction bases without a gene match is 10. A patient counted as having stable Graves' hyperthyroidism if no progression to ophthalmopathy occurred over 18 months of follow-up. Hyperthyroidism patients were newly diagnosed, with disease duration under 2 months, and aged 18 to 65 years. The study excluded patients with uncontrolled infections, other autoimmune diseases, pregnancy or lactation. Diagnoses were based on clinical symptoms, serum thyroxine and TRAb, thyroid ultrasound and orbital computed tomography. Ficoll-Paque density gradient centrifugation was used to isolate PBMCs from 9.5 to 10 ml of fresh peripheral blood. Total RNA was extracted with Trizol reagent, and quality was checked on an Agilent 2100 Bioanalyzer.

TCR beta CDR3 regions were amplified from RNA transcripts. The first round of RT-PCR for the TCR CDR3 was performed with the HTBI primer set and the Qiagen OneStep RT-PCR kit. Libraries were constructed in a second round of multiplex PCR, after which size selection and purification were carried out. Libraries were sequenced paired-end with 100 bp reads on an Illumina HiSeq2000. Per the authors' processing: SOAPnuke was used to process the raw data, removing reads that contained adapters or uncalled bases, had a mean Phred below 15, or lacked an exact match to the constant primer or identifier. High-quality paired reads were merged using COPE v1.2.5, and each unique nucleotide sequence was defined as a clonotype. MiTCR v1.1 was used to align the clonotypes against IMGT TRBV, TRBD and TRBJ reference segments. The analysis included only V-J combinations with a frequency above 0.0001, which together covered around 99% of the repertoires. A TCS score was defined as the ratio between F50 (clonal expansion) and ExV (chaos), using BLOSUM62-based TCRdist between CDR3 peptides within each V-J. Welch's t-statistics and random forest reduced roughly 530 V-J features to around 14, which were used in a naive Bayes classifier (R e1071). The raw public reads went through TCRdb reprocessing: fastp at Q25, MiXCR clone calling, in-frame beta chains kept. Rows with one shared CDR3 protein collapse into an entry with the most common genes and DNA. TCRdb, rather than the study authors, made the V and J calls. The sample table contains a few hundred thousand distinct CDR3 sequences; only one count was recorded for about a sixth of them. The ten most abundant clones make up around 6.6% of the sample.

This clonotype was recorded at least ten times. The target of this receptor is not known. Base-call qualities are not available, and no considerably larger clone is one nucleotide away. The TCR was taken from a woman aged 25-40 years with Graves' hyperthyroidism. The sequence links TRBV14 to TRBJ2-3; the central 7 bases match TRBD2. The sequenced sample consisted of blood. The DNA reads as follows: TGTGCCAGCAGCCAAGATTTCCGCGGGAGCGGGGCAGATACGCAGTATTTT. Its product reads: CASSQDFRGSGADTQYF.